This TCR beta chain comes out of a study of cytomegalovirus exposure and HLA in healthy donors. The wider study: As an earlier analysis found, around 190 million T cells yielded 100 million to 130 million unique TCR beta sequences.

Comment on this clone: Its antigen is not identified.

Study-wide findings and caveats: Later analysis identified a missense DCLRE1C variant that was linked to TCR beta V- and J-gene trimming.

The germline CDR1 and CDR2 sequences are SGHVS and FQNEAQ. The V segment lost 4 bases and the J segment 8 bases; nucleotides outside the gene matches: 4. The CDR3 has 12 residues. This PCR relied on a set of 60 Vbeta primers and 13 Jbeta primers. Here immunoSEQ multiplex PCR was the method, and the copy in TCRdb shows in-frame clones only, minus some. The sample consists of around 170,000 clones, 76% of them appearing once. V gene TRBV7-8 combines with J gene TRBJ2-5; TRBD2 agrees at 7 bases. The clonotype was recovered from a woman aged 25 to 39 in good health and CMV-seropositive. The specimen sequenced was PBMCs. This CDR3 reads CASSWGGLTQYF. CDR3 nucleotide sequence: TGTGCCAGCAGCTGGGGGGGACTTACCCAGTACTTC.